The 4 T cell receptor beta chains listed next were all sequenced from one sample in a study of early T cells in non-severe SARS-CoV-2 infection. TCRdb re-derived calls from the 5' RACE reads in MiXCR, one entry per CDR3 protein. The sample includes 55,000 or so distinct CDR3 sequences, around 6.6% of them seen just once. The material was whole blood, obtained at baseline. The receptors come from an adult who was a healthcare worker with PCR-confirmed SARS-CoV-2 infection or an uninfected control (not recorded which).

There are a few counts of this clonotype. The chain carries TRBV27 and TRBJ2-1, with TRBD2 as a possible D gene (5 bases). The V end was cut by 4 bases, the J end by 0 bases, with 10 bases between. The germline V gene encodes CDR1 MNHEY and CDR2 SMNVEV (reference sequence). The CDR3 totals 15 residues. For the CDR3, the DNA is TGTGCCAGCAGTTCGGCGGGTAGCTCCTACAATGAGCAGTTCTTC. Its protein is CASSSAGSSYNEQFF.

The gene calls are TRBV20-1 and TRBJ1-1; D unresolved. Germline assignment: CDR1 DFQATT and CDR2 SNEGSKA (reference sequence). The CDR3 is made up of 11 amino acids. V gave up 5 bases and J gave up 11 bases, with 15 bases separating them. The CDR3 nucleotides are TGCAGTGCTGGTAAAACACTGATCGCTTTCTTT. Translated: CSAGKTLIAFF.

This clonotype has a count of ten or more. CDR3 coding DNA: TGTGCCAGCAGGCCTTACAGGGACTATGGCTACACCTTC. This gives the protein CASRPYRDYGYTF. V and J are TRBV5-5 and TRBJ1-2, with D perhaps matching TRBD1 (6 bases). The CDR3 totals 13 residues. CDR1 is SGHKS, CDR2 YYEKEE, per germline (reference sequence). Deletions cut 5 bases from V and 3 bases from J, with 11 bases between.

The chain employs TRBV6-1 and TRBJ2-2; tentatively, D is TRBD2 (5 bases). The CDR3 spans 14 residues. The V and J ends lost 2 bases and 7 bases respectively, with 11 bases between them. Germline V gives CDR1 MNHNS, CDR2 SASEGT. The CDR3 DNA sequence: TGTGCCAGCAGTGAACTGGGAGAGATCGGGGAGCTGTTTTTT. Its protein is CASSELGEIGELFF.